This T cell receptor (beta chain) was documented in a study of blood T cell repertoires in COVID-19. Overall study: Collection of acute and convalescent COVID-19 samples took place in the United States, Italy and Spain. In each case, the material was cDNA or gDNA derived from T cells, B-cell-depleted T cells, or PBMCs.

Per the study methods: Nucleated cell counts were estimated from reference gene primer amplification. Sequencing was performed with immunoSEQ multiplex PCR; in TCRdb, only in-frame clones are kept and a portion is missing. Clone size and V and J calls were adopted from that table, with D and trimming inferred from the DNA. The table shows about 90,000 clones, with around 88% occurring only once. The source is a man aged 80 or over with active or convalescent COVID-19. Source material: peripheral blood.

The DNA for the CDR3 is TGTGCCAGCAGTTACAAGAGGACTAGCGGACACAATGAGCAGTTCTTC. It specifies CASSYKRTSGHNEQFF. The chain links TRBV6-2 or TRBV6-3 to TRBJ2-1; 10 nucleotides align to TRBD2. Germline trimming cut 2 bases from V and 5 bases from J; bases unmatched to any gene: 6. The CDR3 runs to 16 residues. The germline V gene encodes CDR1 MNHEY and CDR2 SVGEGT.